A single sample gave rise to the 30 T cell receptor beta chains below, sequenced in a study of control samples from healthy donors and cancer patients (dated by TCRdb to 2019 to 2021). Libraries were prepared through the immunoSEQ multiplex PCR assay. Drawn from immuneACCESS, this table holds only the in-frame rearrangements with V and J called that TCRdb kept. Clones are partly lost; checked studies trace under half to an unresolved V gene and leave the rest unexplained. The sample table contains approximately 72,000 clones; only one count was recorded for around 91% of them. The ten largest make up 7.2% of the sample. The sample comprised blood. These receptors came from a man aged 45-60 years in good health.

The chain is built from TRBV7-9 and TRBJ2-7; D gene ambiguous. Germline CDR1 reads SEHNR; CDR2 reads FQNEAQ (reference sequence). The length of the CDR3 is 14 residues. Deletions cut 1 base from V and 2 bases from J, with 9 bases between. CDR3 residues: CASSLDQITYEQYF. DNA for the CDR3: TGTGCCAGCAGCTTAGATCAGATCACCTACGAGCAGTACTTC.

This clone was detected only once. V gene TRBV6-1 combines with J gene TRBJ1-5, with D maybe TRBD1 (6 bases). Trimming removed 3 bases from V and 0 bases from J, with 9 bases in between. This CDR3 has 15 residues. The germline CDR1 and CDR2 sequences are MNHNS and SASEGT. The CDR3 sequence: CASSEDSRSNQPQHF. The DNA for the CDR3 is TGTGCCAGCAGTGAGGACAGTCGTAGCAATCAGCCCCAGCATTTT.

This CDR3 reads CASSPRGSNYGYTF. DNA of the CDR3: TGTGCCAGCTCTCCAAGGGGATCTAACTATGGCTACACCTTC. The rearrangement joins TRBV18 to TRBJ1-2, with a tentative D call TRBD1 (5 bases). The CDR3 spans 14 residues. Trimming pared 6 bases from V and 0 bases from J, leaving 11 bases between. Germline values: CDR1 KGHSH, CDR2 LQKENI.

V gene TRBV4-1 combines with J gene TRBJ1-2; maybe TRBD1 (5 bases). CDR3 length equals 16 residues. Trimming left V 9 bases short and J 4 bases short, with 24 bases between. Germline CDR1 reads MGHRA; CDR2 reads YSYEKL. Written as DNA, the CDR3 is TGCGCCAGTTCTCCGGGACCCAACCTTGGGGGCTATGGCTACACCTTC. This translates into CASSPGPNLGGYGYTF.

This chain joins TRBV3-1 (or the pseudogene TRBV3-2) and TRBJ1-1, with TRBD1 identical over 7 bases. Germline trimming cut 4 bases from V and 7 bases from J; bases unmatched to any gene: 9. Germline CDR1 reads LGHDT; CDR2 reads YNNKEL (reference sequence). This CDR3 contains 14 residues. CDR3 residues: CASSRPDREGEAFF. Written as DNA, the CDR3 is TGTGCCAGCAGCCGTCCCGACAGGGAAGGTGAAGCTTTCTTT.

The chain links TRBV19 to TRBJ1-2; D might be TRBD1 (6 bases). This CDR3 is built from 13 residues. The V end was cut by 11 bases, the J end by 4 bases, with 17 bases between. Looked up from germline, CDR1 is LNHDA and CDR2 is SQIVND (reference sequence). CDR3 nucleotides: TGTGCCGCTCCCCGCAGGGGCGGCTATGGCTACACCTTC. Its translation: CAAPRRGGYGYTF.

This clone was seen only a few times. The chain couples TRBV10-3 to TRBJ1-1; possible D gene TRBD1, 6 bases. The CDR3 totals 20 residues. V lost 0 bases and J lost 10, with 33 bases in between. The V gene's germline CDR1 is ENHRY and CDR2 SYGVKD. CDR3 sequence reads: CAISESKAGERLKGFDGAFF. CDR3 in DNA: TGTGCCATCAGTGAGTCGAAGGCAGGGGAGCGGCTAAAAGGTTTCGATGGAGCTTTCTTT.

V and J are TRBV19 and TRBJ1-2, with TRBD1 matching 9 bases. Looked up from germline, CDR1 is LNHDA and CDR2 is SQIVND (reference sequence). The CDR3 has 14 residues. The V segment lost 6 bases and the J segment 3 bases; nucleotides outside the gene matches: 5. CDR3 DNA: TGTGCCAGTAGCGAACAGGGGGCCGACTATGGCTACACCTTC. Its translation: CASSEQGADYGYTF.

V gene TRBV5-4 combines with J gene TRBJ2-5; 8 positions match TRBD2. V was pared by 3 bases and J by 4 bases, with 14 bases of the junction left unmatched. The CDR3 has 17 amino acids. CDR1 and CDR2 (germline): SGHNT, YYREEE (reference sequence). Written as DNA, the CDR3 is TGTGCCAGCAGCTCAAAGACGGGGGGGCCGAGTCCAGAGACCCAGTACTTC. Translating it yields CASSSKTGGPSPETQYF. The full variable domain, its missing parts supplied by reference TRBV5-4 and TRBJ2-5, is ETGVTQSPTHLIKTRGQQVTLRCSSQSGHNTVSWYQQALGQGPQFIFQYYREEENGRGNFPPRFSGLQFPNYSSELNVNALELDDSALYLCASSSKTGGPSPETQYFGPGTRLLVL.

This chain uses TRBV19 with TRBJ2-3; D remains ambiguous. The CDR3 has 15 residues. The germline V gene has CDR1 LNHDA and CDR2 SQIVND (reference sequence). The V gene lost 1 base and the J gene lost 0 bases, with 8 bases spanning the gap. The CDR3: CASSIAPTSTDTQYF. The CDR3 DNA sequence: TGTGCCAGTAGTATAGCCCCTACTAGCACAGATACGCAGTATTTT.

There are a few counts of this clone. This chain joins TRBV29-1 and TRBJ1-2; D gene unclear. The CDR3 contains 13 residues. With 5 bases removed from V and 0 bases from J, the gap between germline ends came to 10 bases. The germline V gene encodes CDR1 SQVTM and CDR2 ANQGSEA. The chain's CDR3 is CSVSTSTNYGYTF. In DNA, the CDR3 is TGCAGCGTTTCGACGTCCACTAACTATGGCTACACCTTC.

This clone was observed a single time. V is TRBV14 and J is TRBJ2-5, with 8 bases identical to TRBD1. This CDR3 region has 13 residues. Trimming cost V 4 bases and J 5 bases; bases outside gene matches: 3. The germline gives CDR1 SGHDN, CDR2 FVKESK. In DNA, the CDR3 is TGTGCCAGCAGCCGATGGACAGGGGAGACCCAGTACTTC. Encoded protein: CASSRWTGETQYF.

The rearrangement links TRBV9 to TRBJ1-2; D remains unclear. V lost 1 base and J lost 4, with 11 bases in between. In germline, CDR1 is SGDLS, CDR2 YYNGEE. The CDR3 has 14 residues. In nucleotides, the CDR3 is TGTGCCAGCAGCGTAAGCATTACCCTCTATGGCTACACCTTC. Protein product: CASSVSITLYGYTF.

This clone occurred a few times. The rearrangement uses TRBV10-3 and TRBJ2-1; 9 nucleotides align to TRBD1. V dropped 2 bases and J dropped 7; count of bases not matched to a gene: 9. Germline lookup yields CDR1 ENHRY and CDR2 SYGVKD. The CDR3 is made up of 16 amino acids. The DNA for the CDR3 is TGTGCCATCAGTGAGGGGCCGGGACAGGGAAGGAATGAGCAGTTCTTC. It is translated as CAISEGPGQGRNEQFF.

This chain links TRBV14 with TRBJ2-2; TRBD2 agrees at 11 bases. Germline V lookup: CDR1 SGHDN, CDR2 FVKESK. This CDR3 region has 17 residues. The V segment lost 3 bases and the J segment 4 bases; nucleotides outside the gene matches: 7. CDR3 sequence (DNA): TGTGCCAGCAGCCAGTCAAGACTAGCGGGGATCACCGGGGAGCTGTTTTTT. This codes for CASSQSRLAGITGELFF.

This chain joins TRBV10-3 and TRBJ2-1; 10 bases agree with TRBD1. CDR3 length: 14 residues. The V gene end was trimmed by 4 bases and the J gene end by 6 bases; junction bases not matched to a gene: 3. Germline CDR1 ENHRY, CDR2 SYGVKD. The CDR3 loop reads CAISGRDRGNEQFF. The CDR3 nucleotides are TGTGCCATCAGTGGCCGGGACAGGGGCAATGAGCAGTTCTTC.

The chain combines TRBV6-2 or TRBV6-3 with TRBJ1-5; 8 nucleotides align to TRBD1. V lost 6 bases to trimming and J lost 3 bases; unmatched junction nucleotides: 4. Germline V gene sequence: CDR1 MNHEY, CDR2 SVGEGT. This CDR3 is built from 14 residues. CDR3: CASSPGGPNQPQHF. CDR3 in DNA: TGTGCCAGCAGCCCAGGGGGCCCCAATCAGCCCCAGCATTTT.

The CDR3, as DNA: TGCGCCAGCAGCCAAGATCGGACAGGGGGGTTTAACACCATATATTTT. Its protein product is CASSQDRTGGFNTIYF. The chain is built from TRBV5-1 and TRBJ1-3; TRBD1 aligns across 10 bases. The CDR3 is made up of 16 amino acids. Germline loops: CDR1 SGHRS, CDR2 YFSETQ. V trimming: 4 bases; J trimming: 7 bases; junction bases outside the gene matches: 11.

J is TRBJ2-1 and V is TRBV4-1, with TRBD1 identical over 8 bases. The V segment lost 0 bases and the J segment 9 bases; nucleotides outside the gene matches: 10. Germline V CDR1 and CDR2: MGHRA, YSYEKL. This CDR3 comprises 16 residues. The CDR3 DNA reads as TGCGCCAGCAGCCAAGATCTGGGACAGGCATGGGGTGAGCAGTTCTTC. Translated, it gives CASSQDLGQAWGEQFF.

The chain employs TRBV19 and TRBJ2-1; 9 positions agree with TRBD1. V shed 5 bases and J 6 bases; nucleotides not matched to a gene: 8. The germline V gene has CDR1 LNHDA and CDR2 SQIVND (reference sequence). The CDR3 contains 15 residues. The CDR3 sequence is CASSPLGTGTNEQFF. Written as DNA, the CDR3 is TGTGCCAGTAGTCCTCTGGGGACAGGGACCAATGAGCAGTTCTTC.

This chain connects TRBV10-2 to TRBJ2-7; TRBD1 matches 7 bases. The CDR3 consists of 14 residues. CDR1 and CDR2 (germline): WSHSY, SAAADI. V shed 5 bases and J 1 base; nucleotides not matched to a gene: 5. The CDR3: CASSSAGGSYEQYF. Written as DNA, the CDR3 is TGCGCCAGCAGTTCGGCAGGGGGTTCCTACGAGCAGTACTTC.

Here the CDR3 DNA reads TGTGCCAGCAGCTTAACCGCAGTGGGGTACAATGAGCAGTTCTTC. As protein: CASSLTAVGYNEQFF. The genes are TRBV7-2 and TRBJ2-1; no clear D gene. V lost 2 bases and J lost 4, with 12 bases in between. The V gene's germline CDR1 is SGHTA and CDR2 FQGNSA. This CDR3 is 15 amino acids long. The whole variable domain, filled in from reference TRBV7-2 and TRBJ2-1, reads GAGVSQSPSNKVTEKGKDVELRCDPISGHTALYWYRQSLGQGLEFLIYFQGNSAPDKSGLPSDRFSAERTGGSVSTLTIQRTQQEDSAVYLCASSLTAVGYNEQFFGPGTRLTVL.

The J gene is TRBJ2-5, the V gene TRBV27, with 9 nucleotides matching TRBD1. Germline values: CDR1 MNHEY, CDR2 SMNVEV (reference sequence). With 5 bases clipped from V and 6 bases from J, the junction kept 10 bases outside the gene matches. The CDR3 covers 15 residues. For the CDR3, the DNA is TGTGCCAGCAGTCCCGAGGACAGGGGAGGGAAGACCCAGTACTTC. Amino acid sequence: CASSPEDRGGKTQYF.

The rearrangement uses TRBV5-1 and TRBJ1-3, with no clear D. Germline CDR1 reads SGHRS; CDR2 reads YFSETQ. V dropped 4 bases and J dropped 0 bases, with 17 bases sitting between them. The CDR3 spans 17 residues. CDR3 DNA sequence: TGCGCCAGCAGCCCCGGACGAGCCGTATACTCTGGAAACACCATATATTTT. It yields the protein CASSPGRAVYSGNTIYF.

This chain links TRBV5-4 with TRBJ1-1; no clear D gene. The CDR3 length is 13 residues. CDR1 and CDR2 from the germline V gene are SGHNT and YYREEE (reference sequence). The V gene lost 3 bases and the J gene lost 5 bases, with 11 bases spanning the gap. This CDR3 reads CASSSDGVTEAFF. The DNA for the CDR3 is TGTGCCAGCAGCTCAGATGGGGTTACTGAAGCTTTCTTT.

The J gene is TRBJ1-2, the V gene TRBV5-1; D unclear. The germline V gene has CDR1 SGHRS and CDR2 YFSETQ. Trimming took 1 base from V and 2 from J, leaving 6 bases between them. This CDR3 has 13 amino acids. The CDR3 DNA reads TGCGCCAGCAGCTTGTCCTTGAACTATGGCTACACCTTC. Residues: CASSLSLNYGYTF.

Turning to this clone: At the DNA level, this CDR3 is encoded by other sequences in the same sample as well. The chain employs TRBV5-1 and TRBJ1-2, with 8 bases aligning to TRBD1. The CDR3 is 14 residues long. V shed 4 bases, J shed 4 bases, and the junction held 6 bases outside the gene matches. Germline V gene data show CDR1 as SGHRS and CDR2 as YFSETQ. This chain's CDR3 is CASSLGQGSYGYTF. In DNA, the CDR3 is TGCGCCAGCAGCCTTGGACAGGGTAGCTATGGCTACACCTTC. Complete variable domain (other parts from reference TRBV5-1 and TRBJ1-2): KAGVTQTPRYLIKTRGQQVTLSCSPISGHRSVSWYQQTPGQGLQFLFEYFSETQRNKGNFPGRFSGRQFSNSRSEMNVSTLELGDSALYLCASSLGQGSYGYTFGSGTRLTVV.

The chain carries TRBV2 and TRBJ2-1; D might be TRBD2 (5 bases). Trimming pared 3 bases from V and 2 bases from J, leaving 8 bases between. The germline CDR1 and CDR2 sequences are SNHLY and FYNNEI. CDR3 length: 14 residues. The DNA for the CDR3 is TGTGCCAGCAGTGAGCAACTAGCCTACAATGAGCAGTTCTTC. As protein: CASSEQLAYNEQFF.

This rearrangement joins TRBV19 to TRBJ1-3; the D is unclear. Germline loops: CDR1 LNHDA, CDR2 SQIVND (reference sequence). Trimming shortened V by 3 bases and J by 1 base, and 10 bases separated the two germline ends. This CDR3 has 15 residues. In nucleotides, the CDR3 is TGTGCCAGTAGTATCGCAGGAGGATCTGGAAACACCATATATTTT. Translation gives CASSIAGGSGNTIYF. The full variable domain, completed using reference TRBV19 and TRBJ1-3, is DGGITQSPKYLFRKEGQNVTLSCEQNLNHDAMYWYRQDPGQGLRLIYYSQIVNDFQKGDIAEGYSVSREKKESFPLTVTSAQKNPTAFYLCASSIAGGSGNTIYFGEGSWLTVV.

The chain links TRBV7-3 to TRBJ1-1; tentative D call: TRBD1 (5 bases). Germline assignment: CDR1 SGHTA and CDR2 FQGTGA. There are 13 residues in the CDR3. Trimming took 4 bases from V and 3 from J, leaving 9 bases between them. CDR3 sequence (DNA): TGTGCCAGCAGCTGGGGCAGGGACACTGAAGCTTTCTTT. Protein: CASSWGRDTEAFF.